This T cell receptor beta chain was observed in a study of CD8+ T cells in alopecia areata. Extracted from the samples, RNA was reverse transcribed into cDNA to serve as the sequencing template. Only in-frame clones appear in the TCRdb table, and some are missing; sequencing was by immunoSEQ multiplex PCR. The data show roughly 150,000 clones, 55% to 65% seen once. Germline loops: CDR1 SGHRS, CDR2 YFSETQ. V trimming: 4 bases; J trimming: 5 bases; junction bases outside the gene matches: 8. The CDR3 extends over 16 amino acids. Starting from PBMCs, sorting isolated CD4+ and CD8+ T cells. A word on this clone: Its antigen remains unidentified.

Whole-study results and caveats: Normal scalp showed lower clonality than lesional scalp, especially alopecia totalis/universalis. Scalp samples also contribute reads from the resident alphabeta T cells found in normal skin. TCR sharing was clearer in mice than between patients, perhaps partly owing to patient HLA diversity.

V and J are TRBV5-1 and TRBJ2-1, with TRBD2 identical over 11 bases. This clonotype was sampled from a human donor in good health. The sample was CD4+ T cells sorted from blood. The CDR3 is CASSESGTSGHNEQFF. The CDR3 bases are TGCGCCAGCAGCGAATCCGGGACTAGCGGACACAATGAGCAGTTCTTC.